The T cell receptor (beta chain) described here comes from a study of blood T cell repertoires in COVID-19. Overall study context: COVID-19 samples from acute and convalescent phases originated in the United States, Italy and Spain. PBMCs, B-cell-depleted T cells, or T cells provided the cDNA or gDNA that made up the material.

In the original analysis: From reference gene primer amplification, estimates of nucleated cell counts were derived. Clones were sequenced by immunoSEQ multiplex PCR, and TCRdb holds only the in-frame ones, with some missing. The DNA was the basis for D and trimming; V, J and clone size are from that table. The data show hundreds of thousands of clones, approximately 89% seen once. This CDR3 region has 14 residues. Germline lookup yields CDR1 ENHRY and CDR2 SYGVKD. The V end lost 5 bases, the J end lost 3 bases, and 13 bases lay between the germline ends. Seattle patients were enrolled during active infection and followed longitudinally.

This clonotype originated in a woman aged 25-40 years with COVID-19, enrolled during active disease. The J gene is TRBJ1-1, the V gene TRBV10-3, with D possibly being TRBD1 (6 bases). The specimen sequenced was peripheral blood. CDR3 coding DNA: TGTGCCATCAGTCAGACGGACAGCTACACTGAAGCTTTCTTT. Amino acid sequence: CAISQTDSYTEAFF.